This TCR beta chain was sequenced for a study of long-term antiretroviral therapy in people with HIV. Study context: The 2015 recommendation for immediate ART came about a decade after the earliest samples. Study results and caveats: Drawn between about 2003 and 2017, the blood was possibly obtained under older ART regimens.

Run at survey level, the immunoSEQ assay was version v3.0. Sequencing used immunoSEQ multiplex PCR; TCRdb keeps in-frame clones, though not all of them. The sample includes 16,000 or so clones, around four fifths of them seen just once. V was cut by 6 bases and J by 7 bases, with 10 bases left in between. This CDR3 has 13 amino acids. The germline V gene encodes CDR1 WNHNN and CDR2 SYGVQD (reference sequence). About this clone itself: Its specificity is unknown.

The TCR sequence derives from a man between 40 and 49 years old with HIV. Sample: unsorted PBMCs, taken 2.1 years after starting antiretroviral therapy. The chain uses TRBV10-1 and TRBJ1-6; D is ambiguous. CDR3 in amino acids: CASRPDGNSPLHF. The CDR3 DNA reads as TGCGCCAGCAGACCCGACGGGAATTCACCCCTCCACTTT.